The TCR beta chain under discussion was sequenced for a study of cytomegalovirus exposure and HLA in healthy donors. The CDR3 loop spans 14 amino acids. Germline V gene data show CDR1 as SGHTA and CDR2 as FQGNSA. J lost 4 bases, V lost 4 bases, and 7 bases had no gene match. Primers included in the PCR were 60 Vbeta and 13 Jbeta primers. The table came from immunoSEQ multiplex PCR; TCRdb's copy has only in-frame clones and leaves some out. In all, the sample yields around 210,000 clones. The sequence came from a girl aged 2 to 9 in good health and CMV-seropositive. Sample: PBMCs. The gene calls are TRBV7-2 and TRBJ2-7, with TRBD2 identical over 7 bases. CDR3 residues: CASSYPGRDYEQYF. CDR3 nucleotide sequence: TGTGCCAGCAGCTACCCTGGGAGGGATTACGAGCAGTACTTC.